This T cell receptor beta chain was retrieved from a study of shared clonotypes between healthy human individuals. The CDR3 has 14 amino acids. Germline V gene lookup returns CDR1 LNHDA and CDR2 SQIVND (reference sequence). J gave up 3 bases and V 11 bases, and 9 bases lay outside the gene matches. Sequencing was performed with immunoSEQ multiplex PCR; in TCRdb, only in-frame clones are kept and a portion is missing. The table records fewer than 650,000 clones, around 77% of them present only once. Sequencing was done on a sample of PBMCs. This TCR was sampled from a middle-aged woman in good health. Some clones in this sample may be carry-over from other donors' samples. The rearrangement joins TRBV19 to TRBJ1-5, with 8 bases lining up with TRBD1. The CDR3 DNA reads TGTGCCGCCGAGGCAGGGGGCTACAATCAGCCCCAGCATTTT. It yields the protein CAAEAGGYNQPQHF.